These 17 T cell receptor beta chains originate from one sample sequenced in a study of blood T cell repertoires in COVID-19. Sequencing used immunoSEQ multiplex PCR; TCRdb keeps in-frame clones, though not all of them. Of around 170,000 clones in the sample, roughly 80% are singletons; the top ten hold 13% to 15%. The source material was peripheral blood. The origin of the receptors is a man aged 30 to 39 with active or convalescent COVID-19.

J is TRBJ2-5 and V is TRBV27, with 11 positions matching TRBD2. This CDR3 is built from 15 residues. Per the germline V gene, CDR1 is MNHEY and CDR2 is SMNVEV (reference sequence). V lost 6 bases and J lost 5; bases outside the gene matches: 8. The CDR3 DNA reads as TGTGCCAGCAGCGATAGCGGGAGGGCCGGGGAGACCCAGTACTTC. Its protein is CASSDSGRAGETQYF.

Here the CDR3 DNA reads TGTGCCAGCAGCCCTCGGACAGGGGCGTTGGATGGCTACACCTTC. Protein sequence: CASSPRTGALDGYTF. V gene TRBV7-2 combines with J gene TRBJ1-2; 9 bases are a match to TRBD1. Trimming cost V 5 bases and J 6 bases; bases outside gene matches: 10. CDR3 length: 15 residues. Germline CDR1 is SGHTA and CDR2 is FQGNSA. The full variable domain, in which reference TRBV7-2 and TRBJ1-2 provide the parts outside the CDR3, is GAGVSQSPSNKVTEKGKDVELRCDPISGHTALYWYRQSLGQGLEFLIYFQGNSAPDKSGLPSDRFSAERTGGSVSTLTIQRTQQEDSAVYLCASSPRTGALDGYTFGSGTRLTVV.

The count of this clone is one. The chain employs TRBV18 and TRBJ1-5, with unresolved D. The CDR3 runs 15 residues. V shed 1 base and J shed 2 bases, with 9 bases lying between them. Germline CDR1 is KGHSH and CDR2 is LQKENI. CDR3 coding DNA: TGTGCCAGCTCACCACAGGGTAGCGGCAATCAGCCCCAGCATTTT. Protein sequence: CASSPQGSGNQPQHF.

The chain joins TRBV2 to TRBJ2-7, with TRBD1 as a possible D gene (5 bases). The CDR3 has 13 amino acids. Looked up from germline, CDR1 is SNHLY and CDR2 is FYNNEI. As DNA, the CDR3 is TGTGCCAGCAGGGAAGGACATTCCTACGAGCAGTACGTC. The encoded protein is CASREGHSYEQYV.

The V call is TRBV5-8, the J call TRBJ2-1; 9 bases are a match to TRBD2. CDR1 is SGHTS, CDR2 YDEGEE, per germline. The CDR3 is 15 residues long. J was trimmed by 0 bases and V by 2 bases; bases with no gene match: 0. The CDR3 DNA reads as TGTGCCAGCAGCTTTAGCGGGAGCTCCTACAATGAGCAGTTCTTC. Its protein is CASSFSGSSYNEQFF.

This clone has just one count. This chain connects TRBV27 to TRBJ2-1, with 11 bases lining up with TRBD2. The junction had 8 bases not matched to a gene; V was cut back by 5 bases and J by 8 bases. Germline CDR1 and CDR2: MNHEY and SMNVEV (reference sequence). The CDR3 has 15 residues. In nucleotides, the CDR3 is TGTGCCAGCAGTCCCAGACTAGCGGGGATGGATGAGCAGTTCTTC. This sequence encodes CASSPRLAGMDEQFF.

This chain uses TRBV5-4 with TRBJ1-2; a possible D gene is TRBD1 (5 bases). The CDR3 spans 14 residues. Per germline, CDR1 SGHNT and CDR2 YYREEE (reference sequence). The V end lost 5 bases, the J end lost 7 bases, and 18 bases lay between the germline ends. The CDR3 protein is CASRQLGAGGGYTF. The CDR3 DNA follows: TGTGCCAGCAGGCAGCTCGGGGCCGGGGGTGGCTACACCTTC.

The chain links TRBV24-1 to TRBJ1-1; D is unclear. Germline lookup yields CDR1 KGHDR and CDR2 SFDVKD. This CDR3 region has 12 residues. Trimming pared 1 base from V and 12 bases from J, leaving 11 bases between. The CDR3 is CATSDFAGRTFF. CDR3 nucleotide sequence: TGTGCCACCAGTGATTTCGCAGGTCGGACTTTCTTT.

The chain carries TRBV7-9 and TRBJ1-5; 7 nucleotides agree with TRBD1. The CDR3 runs 14 residues. The J segment lost 3 bases and the V segment lost 5 bases, leaving 4 bases of the junction unmatched. CDR1 is SEHNR and CDR2 is FQNEAQ in the germline V gene (reference sequence). Here the CDR3 reads CASSMTGPNQPQHF. The CDR3 bases are TGTGCCAGCAGCATGACAGGGCCCAATCAGCCCCAGCATTTT. Full variable domain (missing parts from reference TRBV7-9 and TRBJ1-5): DTGVSQNPRHKITKRGQNVTFRCDPISEHNRLYWYRQTLGQGPEFLTYFQNEAQLEKSRLLSDRFSAERPKGSFSTLEIQRTEQGDSAMYLCASSMTGPNQPQHFGDGTRLSIL.

The V call is TRBV7-2, the J call TRBJ2-7; unclear D gene. The germline gives CDR1 SGHTA, CDR2 FQGNSA. CDR3 length: 15 residues. Trimming stripped 1 base from V and 0 bases from J, with 10 bases between. CDR3 protein: CASSLVLGFSYEQYF. Here the CDR3 DNA reads TGTGCCAGCAGCTTAGTCTTGGGCTTCTCCTACGAGCAGTACTTC. The whole variable domain, remainder taken from reference TRBV7-2 and TRBJ2-7, is GAGVSQSPSNKVTEKGKDVELRCDPISGHTALYWYRQSLGQGLEFLIYFQGNSAPDKSGLPSDRFSAERTGGSVSTLTIQRTQQEDSAVYLCASSLVLGFSYEQYFGPGTRLTVT.

The chain carries TRBV30 and TRBJ1-2; 8 bases fit TRBD1. The CDR3 runs 14 residues. Germline V lookup: CDR1 GTSNPN, CDR2 SVGIG (reference sequence). Trimming cost V 4 bases and J 8 bases; bases outside gene matches: 12. The CDR3, as DNA: TGTGCCTGGACTACCCTGGTTCAGGGGGCGGGCTACACCTTC. This sequence encodes CAWTTLVQGAGYTF.

This chain joins TRBV28 and TRBJ2-7; TRBD2 aligns across 9 bases. This CDR3 contains 14 residues. In germline, CDR1 is MDHEN, CDR2 SYDVKM. Trimming took 6 bases from V and 4 from J; bases not matched to a gene: 7. In DNA form, the CDR3 reads TGTGCCAGCAGCCGTAGCGGGGGAAAGTACGAGCAGTACGTC. Amino acid sequence: CASSRSGGKYEQYV.

This clone was detected a few times. The genes are TRBV7-2 and TRBJ2-3; 8 positions agree with TRBD2. Germline CDR1 SGHTA, CDR2 FQGNSA. This CDR3 comprises 16 residues. The trim removed 5 bases at V and 6 bases at J, leaving 13 bases unmatched. CDR3 loop: CASSRKPGGRTDTQYF. CDR3 nucleotide sequence: TGTGCCAGCAGCAGAAAGCCGGGCGGGAGGACGGATACGCAGTATTTT. The full variable domain, rest sourced from reference TRBV7-2 and TRBJ2-3, is GAGVSQSPSNKVTEKGKDVELRCDPISGHTALYWYRQSLGQGLEFLIYFQGNSAPDKSGLPSDRFSAERTGGSVSTLTIQRTQQEDSAVYLCASSRKPGGRTDTQYFGPGTRLTVL.

This sequence joins TRBV9 and TRBJ2-5; a weak D match, TRBD2 (7 bases). Trimming pared 0 bases from V and 1 base from J, leaving 13 bases between. This CDR3 spans 16 amino acids. From germline, CDR1 is SGDLS and CDR2 YYNGEE. The CDR3 bases are TGTGCCAGCAGCGTAGCGGCGGGGGCATTCCAAGAGACCCAGTACTTC. Its protein product is CASSVAAGAFQETQYF.

The chain has TRBV5-1 and TRBJ2-1, with D possibly being TRBD2 (6 bases). With 2 bases removed from V and 8 bases from J, the gap between germline ends came to 8 bases. The CDR3 has 12 amino acids. Germline V gives CDR1 SGHRS, CDR2 YFSETQ. In DNA form, the CDR3 reads TGCGCCAGCAGCTTCGGAGGGGATGAGCAGTTCTTC. This translates into CASSFGGDEQFF.

The chain joins TRBV6-5 to TRBJ1-1; possible D gene TRBD1, 6 bases. CDR1 is MNHEY and CDR2 is SVGAGI in the germline V gene. V was trimmed by 0 bases and J by 10 bases, leaving 9 bases between them. This CDR3 has 12 amino acids. For the CDR3, the DNA is TGTGCCAGCAGTTACTCCGGGGGGCGAGCTTTCTTT. Residues: CASSYSGGRAFF.

The chain couples TRBV5-6 to TRBJ2-1; TRBD2 matches at 7 bases. V lost 0 bases and J lost 5; bases outside the gene matches: 5. Per the germline V gene, CDR1 is SGHDT and CDR2 is YYEEEE. CDR3 length: 15 residues. This CDR3 is CASSLGLAGHNEQFF. CDR3 coding DNA: TGTGCCAGCAGCTTGGGACTAGCTGGTCACAATGAGCAGTTCTTC. Complete variable domain (other parts from reference TRBV5-6 and TRBJ2-1): DAGVTQSPTHLIKTRGQQVTLRCSPKSGHDTVSWYQQALGQGPQFIFQYYEEEERQRGNFPDRFSGHQFPNYSSELNVNALLLGDSALYLCASSLGLAGHNEQFFGPGTRLTVL.